These 25 T cell receptor beta chains came from one sample sequenced in a study of blood T cell repertoires in COVID-19. Generated by immunoSEQ multiplex PCR, the TCRdb table keeps only in-frame clones and is missing some. The table lists some 150,000 clones, approximately 90% of them singletons. Sequenced sample: peripheral blood. The receptors were gathered from a middle-aged woman with acute or convalescent COVID-19.

The rearrangement uses TRBV30 and TRBJ1-3; maybe TRBD1 (5 bases). Per germline, CDR1 GTSNPN and CDR2 SVGIG (reference sequence). This CDR3 is built from 14 residues. The ends were cut back, 4 bases at V and 1 base at J, with 11 bases in the middle. The CDR3 loop is CAWTMRQSGNTIYF. CDR3 in DNA: TGTGCCTGGACTATGAGACAGTCTGGAAACACCATATATTTT.

The table lists this clone with a few counts. The chain links TRBV27 to TRBJ1-6; a possible D gene is TRBD1 (6 bases). Germline V gene lookup returns CDR1 MNHEY and CDR2 SMNVEV (reference sequence). The CDR3 extends over 16 amino acids. V dropped 7 bases and J dropped 5 bases, with 18 bases sitting between them. This CDR3 reads CASKEGENRDNSPLHF. The CDR3 nucleotides read TGTGCCAGCAAAGAAGGGGAAAACAGGGATAATTCACCCCTCCACTTT.

The chain uses TRBV9 and TRBJ2-3; D gene uncertain. Between the trimmed V and J ends, which lost 4 bases and 0 bases, there was a span of 9 bases. Germline V lookup: CDR1 SGDLS, CDR2 YYNGEE. The CDR3 has 14 amino acids. Here the CDR3 DNA reads TGTGCCAGCAGCTCACAGCCTAGCACAGATACGCAGTATTTT. It encodes CASSSQPSTDTQYF.

This clone was detected only once. The chain recombines TRBV6-5 with TRBJ2-2, with a tentative D call TRBD2 (6 bases). V lost 6 bases, J lost 5 bases, and 16 bases lay in between. CDR1 and CDR2 from the germline V gene are MNHEY and SVGAGI. CDR3 size: 15 residues. The CDR3 spells CASRTTGTSTGELFF. The CDR3 DNA follows: TGTGCCAGCAGGACTACCGGGACTTCAACCGGGGAGCTGTTTTTT.

V usage is TRBV12-3 or TRBV12-4 and J usage is TRBJ2-3, with D maybe TRBD2 (5 bases). The V end was cut by 4 bases, the J end by 3 bases, with 8 bases between. The CDR3 is made up of 13 amino acids. DNA of the CDR3: TGTGCCAGCAGTTCACCGGGGACAGATACGCAGTATTTT. This translates into CASSSPGTDTQYF.

The V call is TRBV18, the J call TRBJ2-3; TRBD2 aligns across 9 bases. CDR1 is KGHSH, CDR2 LQKENI, per germline. The CDR3 consists of 17 residues. Trimming removed 2 bases from V and 0 bases from J; junction bases left unmatched: 6. The CDR3 DNA follows: TGTGCCAGCTCACCAGGTCTGCTAGCGGGAAGCACAGATACGCAGTATTTT. Translating it yields CASSPGLLAGSTDTQYF.

This sequence joins TRBV5-1 and TRBJ2-1; D perhaps matches TRBD1 (5 bases). This CDR3 comprises 14 residues. Per germline, CDR1 SGHRS and CDR2 YFSETQ. V lost 5 bases and J lost 4, with 13 bases in between. The CDR3 nucleotides read TGCGCCAGCAGGTCTGGACAATCGTACAATGAGCAGTTCTTC. Its protein product is CASRSGQSYNEQFF.

This chain connects TRBV14 to TRBJ2-5; no firm D call. The germline V gene has CDR1 SGHDN and CDR2 FVKESK. V was cut by 4 bases and J by 4 bases, with 7 bases left in between. The CDR3 extends over 12 amino acids. The CDR3 DNA reads TGTGCCAGCAGCCTGAGGCGAGAGACCCAGTACTTC. Its protein product is CASSLRRETQYF.

The chain couples TRBV7-6 to TRBJ2-1; D is possibly TRBD1 (6 bases). The CDR3 loop spans 11 amino acids. Trimming stripped 8 bases from V and 7 bases from J, with 9 bases between. The germline V gene has CDR1 SGHVS and CDR2 FNYEAQ. The CDR3 loop reads CASRTGNEQFF. CDR3 in DNA: TGTGCCAGCCGAACAGGGAATGAGCAGTTCTTC.

V is TRBV7-9 and J is TRBJ1-3; a possible D gene is TRBD1 (6 bases). Germline V lookup: CDR1 SEHNR, CDR2 FQNEAQ (reference sequence). Trimming removed 8 bases at V and 0 bases at J, with 14 bases between. The CDR3 contains 15 residues. CDR3 DNA sequence: TGTGCCAGCGGTAAAACAGGGAGCTCTGGAAACACCATATATTTT. Translating it yields CASGKTGSSGNTIYF. The full variable domain, its missing parts supplied by reference TRBV7-9 and TRBJ1-3, is DTGVSQNPRHKITKRGQNVTFRCDPISEHNRLYWYRQTLGQGPEFLTYFQNEAQLEKSRLLSDRFSAERPKGSFSTLEIQRTEQGDSAMYLCASGKTGSSGNTIYFGEGSWLTVV.

The chain recombines TRBV5-1 with TRBJ1-1; D ambiguous. The CDR3 length is 14 residues. Germline CDR1 SGHRS, CDR2 YFSETQ. Trimming removed 6 bases from V and 1 base from J, with 13 bases in between. The CDR3 DNA reads as TGCGCCAGCATTGGTCCCGCGGGGAACACTGAAGCTTTCTTT. It yields the protein CASIGPAGNTEAFF.

The chain is built from TRBV2 and TRBJ1-2, with 8 bases lining up with TRBD1. Germline loops: CDR1 SNHLY, CDR2 FYNNEI. This CDR3 comprises 16 residues. V lost 4 bases and J lost 4; bases outside the gene matches: 11. CDR3 nucleotide sequence: TGTGCCAGCAGTGCTGACAGGGGAGCGGTTGGCTATGGCTACACCTTC. This translates into CASSADRGAVGYGYTF.

This clone was found a few times. This chain uses TRBV6-5 with TRBJ1-5; 10 bases agree with TRBD1. CDR3 length: 15 amino acids. V trimming: 6 bases; J trimming: 4 bases; junction bases outside the gene matches: 6. Germline-derived CDR1 and CDR2 are MNHEY and SVGAGI. CDR3 in amino acids: CASSWTGGENQPQHF. For the CDR3, the DNA is TGTGCCAGCAGCTGGACAGGGGGAGAAAATCAGCCCCAGCATTTT.

The J gene is TRBJ2-1, the V gene TRBV9; tentative D call: TRBD1 (6 bases). CDR1 SGDLS and CDR2 YYNGEE come from the germline V gene. V was trimmed by 4 bases and J by 8 bases, leaving 13 bases between them. The CDR3 consists of 13 residues. CDR3 region: CASSYRVRDEQFF. The CDR3 nucleotides are TGTGCCAGCAGCTACAGGGTTAGGGATGAGCAGTTCTTC.

The genes are TRBV3-1 (or the pseudogene TRBV3-2) and TRBJ1-1; 7 nucleotides align to TRBD1. The CDR3 has 15 residues. Germline V lookup: CDR1 LGHDT, CDR2 YNNKEL (reference sequence). J gave up 1 base and V 5 bases, and 7 bases lay outside the gene matches. The DNA for the CDR3 is TGTGCCAGCAGCTTACGACAGGGTTCGAACACTGAAGCTTTCTTT. It is translated as CASSLRQGSNTEAFF.

V gene TRBV6-5 combines with J gene TRBJ2-5; the D gene is possibly TRBD2 (5 bases). Germline lookup yields CDR1 MNHEY and CDR2 SVGAGI. The CDR3 runs to 14 residues. V shed 5 bases and J shed 3 bases, with 13 bases lying between them. The CDR3 reads CASSPGKEEETQYF. Here the CDR3 DNA reads TGTGCCAGCAGTCCCGGGAAGGAAGAAGAGACCCAGTACTTC.

The rearrangement uses TRBV3-1 (or the pseudogene TRBV3-2) and TRBJ1-1; D is unresolved. CDR1 is LGHDT and CDR2 is YNNKEL in the germline V gene (reference sequence). Trimming shortened V by 3 bases and J by 6 bases, and 14 bases separated the two germline ends. This CDR3 region has 14 residues. This chain's CDR3 is CASSHGSSLSEAFF. The CDR3 nucleotides read TGTGCCAGCAGCCACGGTTCGAGTCTTTCTGAAGCTTTCTTT.

This chain uses TRBV12-3 or TRBV12-4 with TRBJ2-5, with D perhaps TRBD1 (6 bases). V shed 4 bases and J shed 4 bases, with 7 bases lying between them. The CDR3 is made up of 12 amino acids. CDR3 in DNA: TGTGCCAGCAGTTGGGGGCCAGAGACCCAGTACTTC. Its protein product is CASSWGPETQYF.

The chain joins TRBV11-3 to TRBJ2-2; 9 bases line up with TRBD1. Germline CDR1 reads SGHNT; CDR2 reads YENEEA. This CDR3 has 16 amino acids. V was pared by 4 bases and J by 3 bases, with 6 bases of the junction left unmatched. CDR3 coding DNA: TGTGCCAGCAGCTCCCGGACAGGGGAAGACACCGGGGAGCTGTTTTTT. It encodes CASSSRTGEDTGELFF.

This chain uses TRBV6-5 with TRBJ1-1, with D perhaps TRBD1 (5 bases). The CDR3 is made up of 14 amino acids. Germline V gene data show CDR1 as MNHEY and CDR2 as SVGAGI. Trimming shortened V by 7 bases and J by 2 bases, and 14 bases separated the two germline ends. This CDR3 reads CASTDSKPNTEAFF. The CDR3, as DNA: TGTGCCAGCACCGACAGTAAACCCAACACTGAAGCTTTCTTT.

This chain links TRBV3-1 (or the pseudogene TRBV3-2) with TRBJ2-1; the match to TRBD2 covers 16 bases. The CDR3 runs to 16 residues. CDR1 and CDR2 (germline): LGHDT, YNNKEL (reference sequence). V was clipped by 0 bases and J by 14 bases; unmatched bases: 7. The CDR3 here is CASSQDHGGLAGGKFF. The CDR3, as DNA: TGTGCCAGCAGCCAAGATCACGGGGGACTAGCGGGAGGGAAGTTCTTC.

The V call is TRBV13, the J call TRBJ2-3; D not resolved. The germline gives CDR1 PRHDT, CDR2 FYEKMQ (reference sequence). There are 14 residues in the CDR3. V was clipped by 0 bases and J by 4 bases, with 8 bases between them. CDR3 residues: CASSLGLSADTQYF. Written as DNA, the CDR3 is TGTGCCAGCAGCTTAGGCCTGTCTGCAGATACGCAGTATTTT. The entire variable domain, with the rest obtained from reference TRBV13 and TRBJ2-3, is as follows: AAGVIQSPRHLIKEKRETATLKCYPIPRHDTVYWYQQGPGQDPQFLISFYEKMQSDKGSIPDRFSAQQFSDYHSELNMSSLELGDSALYFCASSLGLSADTQYFGPGTRLTVL.

This clone was seen a handful of times. V is TRBV18 and J is TRBJ1-3; a possible D gene is TRBD1 (5 bases). Germline loops: CDR1 KGHSH, CDR2 LQKENI. The length of the CDR3 is 16 residues. Trimming removed 3 bases from V and 0 bases from J, with 12 bases in between. The CDR3: CASSPSTDYSGNTIYF. The DNA of the CDR3 is TGTGCCAGCTCACCGTCGACAGATTACTCTGGAAACACCATATATTTT.

This chain joins TRBV21-1 and TRBJ2-7; the DNA was not compared with TRBD2, the D call given in the table. TRBV21-1 is classified as a pseudogene. CDR3 length: 24 amino acids. This chain's CDR3 is CASSKSPGEREGLTLGPLLYEQYF. CDR3 coding DNA: TGTGCCAGCAGCAAATCCCCCGGGGAGCGGGAGGGCCTTACTTTGGGGCCCCTTCTTTACGAGCAGTACTTC.

This clone is a singleton in its sample. Other DNA sequences in this specimen translate into the identical CDR3. The chain couples TRBV30 to TRBJ1-1; 7 bases line up with TRBD1. This CDR3 is built from 13 residues. Germline CDR1 reads GTSNPN; CDR2 reads SVGIG (reference sequence). Trimming removed 0 bases from V and 5 bases from J; junction bases left unmatched: 3. The CDR3 region has the DNA TGTGCCTGGAGTGTCGGCAGGGGGACTGAAGCTTTCTTT. This encodes CAWSVGRGTEAFF.